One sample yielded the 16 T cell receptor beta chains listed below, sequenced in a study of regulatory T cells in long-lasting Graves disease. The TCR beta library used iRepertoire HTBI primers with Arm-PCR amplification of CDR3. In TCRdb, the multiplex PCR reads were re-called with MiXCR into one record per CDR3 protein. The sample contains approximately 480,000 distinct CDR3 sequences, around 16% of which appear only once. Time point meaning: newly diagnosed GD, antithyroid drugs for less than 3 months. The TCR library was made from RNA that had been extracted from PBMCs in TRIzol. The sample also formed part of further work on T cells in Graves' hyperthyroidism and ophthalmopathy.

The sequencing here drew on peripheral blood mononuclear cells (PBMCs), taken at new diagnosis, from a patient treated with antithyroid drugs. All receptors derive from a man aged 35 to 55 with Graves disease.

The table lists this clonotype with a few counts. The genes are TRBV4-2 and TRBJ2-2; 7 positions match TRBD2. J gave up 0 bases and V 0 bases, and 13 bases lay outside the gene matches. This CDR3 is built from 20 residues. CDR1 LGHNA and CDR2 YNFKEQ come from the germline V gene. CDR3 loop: CASSQDSWPASGTNTGELFF. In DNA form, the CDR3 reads TGTGCCAGCAGCCAAGATTCGTGGCCGGCTAGCGGTACGAACACCGGGGAGCTGTTTTTT.

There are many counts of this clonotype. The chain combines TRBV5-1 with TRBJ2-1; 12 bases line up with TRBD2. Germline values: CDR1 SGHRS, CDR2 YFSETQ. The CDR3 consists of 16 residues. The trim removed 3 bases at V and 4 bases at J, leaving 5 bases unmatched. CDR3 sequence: CASSSTSGSVYNEQFF. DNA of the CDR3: TGCGCCAGCAGCTCGACTAGCGGGAGTGTTTACAATGAGCAGTTCTTC.

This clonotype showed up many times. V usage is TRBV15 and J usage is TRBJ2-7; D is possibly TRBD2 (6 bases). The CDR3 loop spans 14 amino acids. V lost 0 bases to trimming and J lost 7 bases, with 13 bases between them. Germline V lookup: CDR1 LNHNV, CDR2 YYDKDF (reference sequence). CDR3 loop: CATSRDGPEGEQYF. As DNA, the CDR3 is TGTGCCACCAGCAGAGATGGGCCGGAGGGGGAGCAGTACTTC.

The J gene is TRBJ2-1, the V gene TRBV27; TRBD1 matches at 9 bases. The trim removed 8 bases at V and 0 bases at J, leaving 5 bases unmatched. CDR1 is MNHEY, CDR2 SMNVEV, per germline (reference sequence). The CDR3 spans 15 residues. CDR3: CASAGQGFSYNEQFF. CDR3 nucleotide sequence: TGTGCCAGCGCGGGACAGGGTTTCTCCTACAATGAGCAGTTCTTC.

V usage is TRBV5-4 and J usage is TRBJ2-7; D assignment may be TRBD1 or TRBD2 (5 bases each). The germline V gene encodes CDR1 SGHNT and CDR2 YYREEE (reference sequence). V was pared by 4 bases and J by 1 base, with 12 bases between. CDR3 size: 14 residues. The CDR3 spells CASSAGTTSYEQYF. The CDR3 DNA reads TGTGCCAGCAGCGCCGGGACCACATCCTACGAGCAGTACTTC.

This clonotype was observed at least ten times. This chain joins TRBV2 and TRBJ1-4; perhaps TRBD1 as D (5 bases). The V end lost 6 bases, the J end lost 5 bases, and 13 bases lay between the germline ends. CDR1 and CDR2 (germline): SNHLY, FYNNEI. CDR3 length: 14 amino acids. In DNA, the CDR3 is TGTGCCAGCAGAGGGGTGGCACCAAATGAAAAACTGTTTTTT. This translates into CASRGVAPNEKLFF.

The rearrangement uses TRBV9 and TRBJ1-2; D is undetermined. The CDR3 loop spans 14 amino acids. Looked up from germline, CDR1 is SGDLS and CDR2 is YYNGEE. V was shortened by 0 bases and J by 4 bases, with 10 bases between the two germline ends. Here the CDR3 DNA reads TGTGCCAGCAGCGTAGAATCAGGACCCTATGGCTACACCTTC. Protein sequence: CASSVESGPYGYTF.

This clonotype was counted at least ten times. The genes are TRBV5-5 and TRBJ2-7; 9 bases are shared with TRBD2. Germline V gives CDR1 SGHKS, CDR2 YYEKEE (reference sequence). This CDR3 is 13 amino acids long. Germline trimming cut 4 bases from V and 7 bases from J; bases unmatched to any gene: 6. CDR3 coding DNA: TGTGCCAGCAGCGCCCAACTAGCGGGTGAGCAGTACTTC. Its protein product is CASSAQLAGEQYF.

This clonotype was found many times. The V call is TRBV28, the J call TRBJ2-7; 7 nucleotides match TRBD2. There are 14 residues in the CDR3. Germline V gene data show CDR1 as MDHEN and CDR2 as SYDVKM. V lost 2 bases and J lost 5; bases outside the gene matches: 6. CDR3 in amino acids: CASSLGGSLNEQYF. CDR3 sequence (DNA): TGTGCCAGCAGTTTAGGCGGGAGTCTCAACGAGCAGTACTTC.

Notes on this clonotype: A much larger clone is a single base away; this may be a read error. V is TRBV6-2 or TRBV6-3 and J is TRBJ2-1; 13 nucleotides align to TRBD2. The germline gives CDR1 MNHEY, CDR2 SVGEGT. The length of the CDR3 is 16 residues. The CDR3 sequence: CACSRTSGGAYNEQFF. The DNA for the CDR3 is TGTGCCTGCAGCAGGACTAGCGGGGGTGCCTACAATGAGCAGTTCTTC.

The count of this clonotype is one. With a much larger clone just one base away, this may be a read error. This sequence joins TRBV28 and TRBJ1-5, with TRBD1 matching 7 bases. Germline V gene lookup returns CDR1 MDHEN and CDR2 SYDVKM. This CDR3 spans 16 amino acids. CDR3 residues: CASSLLTGASNKPQHF. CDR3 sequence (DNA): TGTGCCAGCAGTTTATTAACAGGGGCAAGCAATAAGCCCCAGCATTTT.

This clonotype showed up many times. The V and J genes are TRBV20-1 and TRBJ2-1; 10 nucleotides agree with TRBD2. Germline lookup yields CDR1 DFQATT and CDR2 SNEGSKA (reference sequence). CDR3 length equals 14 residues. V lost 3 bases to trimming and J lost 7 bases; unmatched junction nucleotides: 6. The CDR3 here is CSASSSGRGNEQFF. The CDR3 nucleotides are TGCAGTGCTAGCAGCAGCGGGAGGGGGAATGAGCAGTTCTTC.

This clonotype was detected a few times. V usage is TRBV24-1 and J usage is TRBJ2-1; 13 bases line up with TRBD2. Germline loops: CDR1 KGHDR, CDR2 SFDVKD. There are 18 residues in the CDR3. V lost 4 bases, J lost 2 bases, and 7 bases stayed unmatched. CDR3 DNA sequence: TGTGCCACCAGTGACCCCACTAGCGGGAGGGGCACCTACAATGAGCAGTTCTTC. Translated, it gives CATSDPTSGRGTYNEQFF.

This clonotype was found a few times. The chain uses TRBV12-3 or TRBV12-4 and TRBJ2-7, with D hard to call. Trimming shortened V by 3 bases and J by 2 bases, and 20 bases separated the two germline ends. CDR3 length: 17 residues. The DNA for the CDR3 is TGTGCCAGCAGTTTTCGGCCTACGGGCCCCGCTGCCTACGAGCAGTACTTC. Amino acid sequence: CASSFRPTGPAAYEQYF.

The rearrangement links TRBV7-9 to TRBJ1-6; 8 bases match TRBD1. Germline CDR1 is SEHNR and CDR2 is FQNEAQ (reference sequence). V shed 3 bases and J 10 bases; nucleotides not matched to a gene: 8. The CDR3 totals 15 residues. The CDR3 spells CASSFYQGARSPLHF. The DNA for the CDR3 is TGTGCCAGCAGCTTTTATCAGGGGGCGCGGTCACCCCTCCACTTT.

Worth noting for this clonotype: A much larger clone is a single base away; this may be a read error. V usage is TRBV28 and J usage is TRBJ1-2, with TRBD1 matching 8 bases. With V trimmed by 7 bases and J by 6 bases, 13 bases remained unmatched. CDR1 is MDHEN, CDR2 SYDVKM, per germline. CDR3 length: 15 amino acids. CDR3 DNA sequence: TGTGCCAGCACCCGACAGGGGTGGTGGTTTGATGGCTACACCTTC. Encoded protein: CASTRQGWWFDGYTF.